A selection of T cell receptor beta chains follows, all from one sample in a study of blood T cell repertoires in COVID-19. Clones were read by immunoSEQ multiplex PCR, and TCRdb kept only the in-frame ones, dropping some. The data show a few hundred thousand clones, with approximately 90% seen just once and 2.5% to 3.5% held by the top ten. What was sequenced was peripheral blood. The receptors derive from a woman in her 30s with active or convalescent COVID-19. The CDR3 runs from the conserved cysteine through the conserved F or W. The order of the fields is clone size, J gene, D gene, V gene, CDR3 DNA, CDR3 protein. A D gene is named only where the DNA matches it firmly. The size entry is marked missing in some rows and otherwise reads once, few, many or a size class.

clone_size: NA; j_call: TRBJ1-5; d_call: NA; v_call: TRBV5-3; cdr3_nt: TGTGCCAGAAGCCCACATCTCTCGTCGGGGCCCCAGCATTTT; cdr3_aa: CARSPHLSSGPQHF
clone_size: NA; j_call: TRBJ1-6; d_call: NA; v_call: TRBV18; cdr3_nt: TGTGCCAGCTCACGGGGGCTCAATAATTCACCCCTCCACTTT; cdr3_aa: CASSRGLNNSPLHF
clone_size: NA; j_call: TRBJ1-1; d_call: NA; v_call: TRBV7-3; cdr3_nt: TGTGCCAGCAGCACCTATCGGGGGGTTACTTTCTTT; cdr3_aa: CASSTYRGVTFF
clone_size: few; j_call: TRBJ1-2; d_call: TRBD1; v_call: TRBV10-2; cdr3_nt: TGCGCCAGTCGTCCGGGACAGGGCAACTATGGCTACACCTTC; cdr3_aa: CASRPGQGNYGYTF
clone_size: NA; j_call: TRBJ1-2; d_call: NA; v_call: TRBV5-4; cdr3_nt: TGTGCCAGCAGTTCTTGGGCAAGGCCGAACTATGGCTACACCTTC; cdr3_aa: CASSSWARPNYGYTF
clone_size: NA; j_call: TRBJ1-1; d_call: NA; v_call: TRBV6-6; cdr3_nt: TGTGCCAGCAGTTACGACAGATTCAACACTGAAGCTTTCTTT; cdr3_aa: CASSYDRFNTEAFF
clone_size: few; j_call: TRBJ1-2; d_call: NA; v_call: TRBV4-2; cdr3_nt: TGTGCCAGCAGCCAAGAAGAACACAGCGGAGAGTTGGGCTACACCTTC; cdr3_aa: CASSQEEHSGELGYTF
clone_size: NA; j_call: TRBJ1-5; d_call: NA; v_call: TRBV2; cdr3_nt: TGTGCCAGCAGAGACAGCGGGGGCAGCAATCAGCCCCAGCATTTT; cdr3_aa: CASRDSGGSNQPQHF
clone_size: NA; j_call: TRBJ1-1; d_call: NA; v_call: TRBV6-5; cdr3_nt: TGTGCCAGCACCCTAAATCCCCAGGGGTTCACTGAAGCTTTCTTT; cdr3_aa: CASTLNPQGFTEAFF
clone_size: NA; j_call: TRBJ2-1; d_call: TRBD1; v_call: TRBV7-7; cdr3_nt: TGTGCTAGCAGCCGACAGGGAACCGATGAGCAGTTCTTC; cdr3_aa: CASSRQGTDEQFF
clone_size: NA; j_call: TRBJ1-2; d_call: TRBD1; v_call: TRBV28; cdr3_nt: TGTGCCAGCAGGGAAACAGGGGGGATCAATAACTATGGCTACACCTTC; cdr3_aa: CASRETGGINNYGYTF
clone_size: NA; j_call: TRBJ1-2; d_call: TRBD1; v_call: TRBV11-2; cdr3_nt: TGTGCCAGCAGCTTGGCAGGGGGCTCTGGCTACACCTTC; cdr3_aa: CASSLAGGSGYTF
clone_size: NA; j_call: TRBJ1-5; d_call: NA; v_call: TRBV4-1; cdr3_nt: TGCGCCAGCAGCCAAATTGAGGGTTACAATCAGCCCCAGCATTTT; cdr3_aa: CASSQIEGYNQPQHF
clone_size: NA; j_call: TRBJ1-1; d_call: TRBD1; v_call: TRBV9; cdr3_nt: TGTGCCAGCAGCGTAGCACCGGACAGGGTTGGATCGAACACTGAAGCTTTCTTT; cdr3_aa: CASSVAPDRVGSNTEAFF
clone_size: NA; j_call: TRBJ1-1; d_call: NA; v_call: TRBV7-2; cdr3_nt: TGTGCCAGCAGCCCCACCGCGGGCCGGAACACTGAAGCTTTCTTT; cdr3_aa: CASSPTAGRNTEAFF
clone_size: NA; j_call: TRBJ2-3; d_call: TRBD2; v_call: TRBV7-3; cdr3_nt: TGTGCCAGCAGCTTAACTAGCGGGGGGGCCAAAGATACGCAGTATTTT; cdr3_aa: CASSLTSGGAKDTQYF
clone_size: NA; j_call: TRBJ1-2; d_call: NA; v_call: TRBV6-4; cdr3_nt: TGTGCCAGCAGTGACACCGAGCGGGTGTACGTCGAAGGCTACACCTTC; cdr3_aa: CASSDTERVYVEGYTF